This record concerns one TCR beta chain sequence. The source of the sample is a study of T cell responses to AZD1222 COVID-19 vaccine. Clones were sequenced by immunoSEQ multiplex PCR, and TCRdb holds only the in-frame ones, with some missing. Of about 140,000 clones in the sample, roughly 90% were seen once. The clonotype originates from an adult in good health. Sequences were derived from peripheral blood, sampled on day 0 of AZD1222 vaccination.

CDR3 nucleotides: TGTGCCAGCAGCTTAAGGGGGGGTTCCGGCAATTCACCCCTCCACTTT. Protein: CASSLRGGSGNSPLHF. The genes are TRBV7-3 and TRBJ1-6, with TRBD1 as a possible D gene (5 bases). This CDR3 is 16 amino acids long. Germline V gene sequence: CDR1 SGHTA, CDR2 FQGTGA. V was trimmed by 1 base and J by 7 bases, leaving 14 bases between them. The complete variable domain, with remaining parts taken from reference TRBV7-3 and TRBJ1-6, reads GAGVSQTPSNKVTEKGKYVELRCDPISGHTALYWYRQSLGQGPEFLIYFQGTGAADDSGLPNDRFFAVRPEGSVSTLKIQRTERGDSAVYLCASSLRGGSGNSPLHFGNGTRLTVT.